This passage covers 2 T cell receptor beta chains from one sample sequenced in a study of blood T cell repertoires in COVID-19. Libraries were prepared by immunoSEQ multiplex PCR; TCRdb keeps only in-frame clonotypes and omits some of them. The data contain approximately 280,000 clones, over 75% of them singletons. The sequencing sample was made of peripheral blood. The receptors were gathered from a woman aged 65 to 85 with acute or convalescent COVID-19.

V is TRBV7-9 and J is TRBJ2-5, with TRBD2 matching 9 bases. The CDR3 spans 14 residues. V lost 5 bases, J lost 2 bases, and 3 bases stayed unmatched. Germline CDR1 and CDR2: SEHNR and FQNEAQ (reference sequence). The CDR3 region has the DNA TGTGCCAGCAGCATGGGACTAGCACAAGAGACCCAGTACTTC. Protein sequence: CASSMGLAQETQYF. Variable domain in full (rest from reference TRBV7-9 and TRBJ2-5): DTGVSQNPRHKITKRGQNVTFRCDPISEHNRLYWYRQTLGQGPEFLTYFQNEAQLEKSRLLSDRFSAERPKGSFSTLEIQRTEQGDSAMYLCASSMGLAQETQYFGPGTRLLVL.

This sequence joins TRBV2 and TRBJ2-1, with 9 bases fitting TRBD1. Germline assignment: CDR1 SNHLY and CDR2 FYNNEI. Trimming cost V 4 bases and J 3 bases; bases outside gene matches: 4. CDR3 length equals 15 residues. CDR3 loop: CASSAQGQGYNEQFF. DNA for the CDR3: TGTGCCAGCAGTGCTCAGGGACAGGGCTACAATGAGCAGTTCTTC.